Detailed here is one T cell receptor beta chain. Its antigen is as yet unknown. This CDR3 is also generated by other DNA sequences in the sample. This specimen comes from a study of cytomegalovirus exposure and HLA in healthy donors. The study, taken as a whole, reports: Across donors, most TCRs were seen rarely, yet some public ones were widespread. Owing to their indistinguishability, certain V segments, notably TRBV6-2 and TRBV6-3, were excluded.

Germline trimming cut 4 bases from V and 1 base from J; bases unmatched to any gene: 2. The CDR3 extends over 15 amino acids. CDR1 and CDR2 from the germline V gene are SGHTA and FQGNSA. With 60 Vbeta and 13 Jbeta primers, the PCR was carried out. Generated by immunoSEQ multiplex PCR, the TCRdb table keeps only in-frame clones and is missing some. The table has about 100,000 clones, about 72% seen once. The chain has TRBV7-2 and TRBJ2-5; 11 nucleotides line up with TRBD2. The receptor was isolated from a woman in her fifties or sixties in good health and CMV-seropositive. The sequencing input was PBMCs. The CDR3 nucleotides are TGTGCCAGCAGCTCGGGACTAGCGGTCCAAGAGACCCAGTACTTC. It encodes CASSSGLAVQETQYF.